A selection of T cell receptor beta chains follows, all from one sample in a study of shared clonotypes between healthy human individuals. The method was immunoSEQ multiplex PCR; TCRdb's version includes in-frame clones alone and lacks a portion of them. Here the sample spans about 1.1 million clones, around 78% being singletons. Material for sequencing was memory CD4+ T cells from PBMCs. The receptors stem from a man younger than 35 in good health. Some clones in this sample may be carry-over from other donors' samples. The CDR3 runs from the conserved cysteine through the conserved F or W. Each record gives: clone size, D gene, J gene, V gene, CDR3 protein, CDR3 DNA. A D gene is named only where the DNA matches it firmly. The size of a clone is reported for some rows only, either as once, few or many, or as a class for expanded clones.

few,-,TRBJ2-5,TRBV29-1,CSVLEAGETQYF,TGCAGCGTCCTCGAGGCGGGAGAGACCCAGTACTTC
many,-,TRBJ1-5,TRBV28,CASRPPGSPNQPQHF,TGTGCCAGCAGGCCGCCGGGTAGCCCAAATCAGCCCCAGCATTTT
few,-,TRBJ1-1,TRBV9,CASSVSRGTEAFF,TGTGCCAGCAGCGTTTCGAGGGGGACTGAAGCTTTCTTT
-,-,TRBJ1-1,TRBV6-5,CASAHTGAEAFF,TGTGCCAGCGCCCATACCGGCGCTGAAGCTTTCTTT
-,-,TRBJ1-5,TRBV7-3,CASSLGTGNQPQHF,TGTGCCAGCAGCTTGGGGACTGGCAATCAGCCCCAGCATTTT
-,-,TRBJ1-2,TRBV28,CASSRPGANYGYTF,TGTGCCAGCAGCCGCCCGGGGGCTAACTATGGCTACACCTTC
-,-,TRBJ1-4,TRBV21-1,CASSKDRGRGSFWEKLFF,TGTGCCAGCAGCAAGGATCGCGGGCGGGGGAGCTTCTGGGAAAAACTGTTTTTT
-,-,TRBJ1-5,TRBV6-5,CASSWGRDQPQHF,TGTGCCAGCAGTTGGGGTCGGGATCAGCCCCAGCATTTT
-,-,TRBJ2-7,TRBV28,CASSLSWGYEQYF,TGTGCCAGCAGTTTATCGTGGGGATACGAGCAGTACTTC
-,-,TRBJ1-1,TRBV30,CAWNRERNTEAFF,TGTGCCTGGAACCGGGAGCGGAACACTGAAGCTTTCTTT
-,-,TRBJ2-5,TRBV6-5,CASRRTIEETQYF,TGTGCCAGCAGGAGGACAATTGAAGAGACCCAGTACTTC
-,-,TRBJ1-5,TRBV28,CASSLIFLSYSNQPQHF,TGTGCCAGCAGTTTAATTTTCCTAAGTTATAGCAATCAGCCCCAGCATTTT
-,TRBD2,TRBJ2-1,TRBV11-2,CASSLISGRVYNEQFF,TGTGCCAGCAGCTTGATTAGCGGGAGGGTCTACAATGAGCAGTTCTTC
-,-,TRBJ2-7,TRBV7-2,CASSLVYGGANPYEQYF,TGTGCCAGCAGCTTAGTTTATGGGGGGGCGAATCCTTACGAGCAGTACTTC
-,-,TRBJ2-7,TRBV2,CASSERGYEQYF,TGTGCCAGCAGTGAACGGGGCTACGAGCAGTACTTC
many,-,TRBJ2-2,TRBV4-1,CASSLQLLNTGELFF,TGCGCCAGCAGCCTACAACTGTTGAACACCGGGGAGCTGTTTTTT
-,-,TRBJ2-7,TRBV6-5,CASSPQGPPYEQYF,TGTGCCAGCAGCCCCCAGGGTCCCCCCTACGAGCAGTACTTC
-,-,TRBJ2-7,TRBV2,CASSAGTALREQYF,TGTGCCAGCAGTGCTGGGACCGCGCTTAGGGAGCAGTACTTC
-,TRBD2,TRBJ2-3,TRBV27,CASRDGRYTDTQYF,TGTGCCAGCAGGGACGGGAGGTACACAGATACGCAGTATTTT
-,TRBD2,TRBJ2-3,TRBV7-9,CASCLLGTSGADTQYF,TGTGCCAGCTGTCTCCTTGGGACTAGCGGGGCGGATACGCAGTATTTT
once,TRBD1,TRBJ1-3,TRBV5-1,CASSPNRGGSSGNTIYF,TGCGCCAGCAGCCCCAACAGGGGCGGGAGCTCTGGAAACACCATATATTTT
-,-,TRBJ1-2,TRBV29-1,CSVEGRGKNYGYTF,TGCAGCGTTGAAGGCAGGGGCAAGAACTATGGCTACACCTTC
few,-,TRBJ1-1,TRBV6-5,CASSVQTVNTEAFF,TGTGCCAGCAGTGTGCAAACAGTGAACACTGAAGCTTTCTTT
-,-,TRBJ1-3,TRBV7-9,CASSFNPDTIYF,TGTGCCAGCAGCTTTAACCCGGACACCATATATTTT
-,-,TRBJ2-7,TRBV6-1,CASRLQGTSYEQYF,TGTGCCAGCAGATTACAGGGTACCTCCTACGAGCAGTACTTC
many,-,TRBJ1-5,TRBV2,CASKSTGGNQPQHF,TGTGCCAGCAAGTCTACAGGTGGCAATCAGCCCCAGCATTTT
-,TRBD1,TRBJ2-7,TRBV4-3,CASSQGQGTGEQYF,TGCGCCAGCAGCCAAGGACAGGGGACGGGAGAGCAGTACTTC
few,TRBD2,TRBJ2-3,TRBV29-1,CSVPGLAGGTDTQYF,TGCAGCGTTCCCGGACTAGCGGGAGGCACAGATACGCAGTATTTT
-,TRBD1,TRBJ2-1,TRBV28,CASSTRTGGKSISYNEQFF,TGTGCCAGCAGTACTAGGACAGGGGGCAAATCGATCTCCTACAATGAGCAGTTCTTC
-,-,TRBJ1-4,TRBV4-1,CASRPETDEKLFF,TGCGCCAGCCGACCGGAGACGGATGAAAAACTGTTTTTT
-,TRBD2,TRBJ2-5,TRBV6-1,CASRRRETETPYF,TGTGCCAGCAGGAGGCGGGAGACAGAGACCCCGTACTTC
-,-,TRBJ1-1,TRBV7-2,CASSSSRRGAAFF,TGTGCCAGCAGCTCTAGCAGGAGGGGCGCTGCTTTCTTT
-,-,TRBJ2-7,TRBV27,CASSRTGVSYEQYF,TGTGCCAGCAGTCGTACGGGGGTTTCCTACGAGCAGTACTTC
once,-,TRBJ1-2,TRBV18,CASSPLNGQDSSGYTF,TGTGCCAGCTCACCGTTGAATGGGCAAGATTCGAGTGGCTACACCTTC
-,TRBD2,TRBJ2-1,TRBV5-1,CASSLVAGPYNEQFF,TGCGCCAGCAGCTTAGTAGCGGGGCCCTACAATGAGCAGTTCTTC
-,-,TRBJ1-5,TRBV29-1,CSVGEPDQPQHF,TGCAGCGTAGGGGAGCCGGATCAGCCCCAGCATTTT
-,TRBD2,TRBJ2-3,TRBV7-3,CASSRGREGTQYF,TGTGCCAGCAGCCGCGGGAGGGAAGGTACGCAGTATTTT
-,-,TRBJ2-1,TRBV6-5,CASSYSGGGYNEQFF,TGTGCCAGCAGTTACTCAGGGGGTGGTTACAATGAGCAGTTCTTC
-,TRBD2,TRBJ2-1,TRBV28,CASLGGIYNEQFF,TGTGCCAGCCTCGGGGGGATCTACAATGAGCAGTTCTTC
-,-,TRBJ2-2,TRBV7-6,CASSLLYGLTGELFF,TGTGCCAGCAGCTTACTCTACGGTCTTACCGGGGAGCTGTTTTTT
-,-,TRBJ1-1,TRBV11-3,CASSLGGAGTEAFF,TGTGCCAGCAGCTTGGGAGGGGCGGGCACTGAAGCTTTCTTT
-,-,TRBJ2-7,TRBV27,CASSLWAIHPKTYEQYF,TGTGCCAGCAGTTTATGGGCAATACACCCGAAGACCTACGAGCAGTACTTC
-,-,TRBJ2-7,TRBV6-1,CASSGPSLGSYEQYF,TGTGCCAGCAGTGGCCCCTCCCTAGGGTCCTACGAGCAGTACTTC
-,-,TRBJ2-4,TRBV5-6,CASSEIRQTKNIQYF,TGTGCCAGCAGCGAAATCCGACAGACCAAAAACATTCAGTACTTC
-,TRBD1,TRBJ1-2,TRBV6-1,CASSVKFRGGGYTF,TGTGCCAGCAGTGTAAAATTCAGGGGGGGCGGCTACACCTTC
-,TRBD2,TRBJ2-1,TRBV6-6,CASRTSGRYSNEQFF,TGTGCCAGCAGAACTAGCGGGAGGTACAGCAATGAGCAGTTCTTC